A selection of T cell receptor beta chains follows, all from one sample in a study of T cell responses to AZD1222 COVID-19 vaccine. Profiling relied on immunoSEQ multiplex PCR, and the TCRdb table lists in-frame clones only, not all of them. The repertoire holds some 160,000 clones, with 90% to 95% as singletons. The source material was peripheral blood, sampled on day 0 of AZD1222 vaccination. These receptors all come from an adult in good health. The CDR3 runs from the conserved cysteine through the conserved F or W. D genes are given only for firm matches. For some rows the clone size is stated as once, few or many, or as a class when expanded; others skip it.

D: TRBD1; V: TRBV6-5; J: TRBJ1-3; size: NA; CDR3: CASSGTGEAGNTIYF; DNA: TGTGCCAGCAGCGGGACAGGGGAGGCTGGAAACACCATATATTTT
D: NA; V: TRBV2; J: TRBJ1-2; size: NA; CDR3: CASRVGLGANYGYTF; DNA: TGTGCCAGCAGGGTTGGACTAGGAGCTAACTATGGCTACACCTTC
D: NA; V: TRBV5-4; J: TRBJ2-3; size: NA; CDR3: CASSWGETYTDTQYF; DNA: TGTGCCAGCAGCTGGGGGGAGACTTACACAGATACGCAGTATTTT
D: TRBD1; V: TRBV2; J: TRBJ1-5; size: NA; CDR3: CASKGQEHQPQHF; DNA: TGTGCCAGCAAGGGACAGGAGCATCAGCCCCAGCATTTT
D: NA; V: TRBV7-2; J: TRBJ2-4; size: once; CDR3: CASSFWARGARDIQYF; DNA: TGTGCCAGCAGCTTTTGGGCTCGCGGGGCTAGGGACATTCAGTACTTC
D: TRBD2; V: TRBV6-5; J: TRBJ2-7; size: NA; CDR3: CASSRSGGLYEQYF; DNA: TGTGCCAGCAGTAGAAGCGGGGGTCTCTACGAGCAGTACTTC
D: NA; V: TRBV5-1; J: TRBJ1-1; size: NA; CDR3: CASSLEDGLSTEAFF; DNA: TGCGCCAGCAGCTTGGAGGACGGGCTGAGCACTGAAGCTTTCTTT
D: NA; V: TRBV28; J: TRBJ1-5; size: NA; CDR3: CAGSGGAKLQPQHF; DNA: TGTGCCGGATCTGGAGGGGCGAAGCTACAGCCCCAGCATTTT
D: NA; V: TRBV5-1; J: TRBJ1-1; size: NA; CDR3: CASSLGTALIMNTEAFF; DNA: TGCGCCAGCAGCTTGGGTACAGCCTTAATAATGAACACTGAAGCTTTCTTT
D: NA; V: TRBV5-6; J: TRBJ2-7; size: NA; CDR3: CASSLQGFPYEQYF; DNA: TGTGCCAGCAGCTTACAGGGATTTCCGTACGAGCAGTACTTC
D: NA; V: TRBV7-8; J: TRBJ1-1; size: NA; CDR3: CASTREGWRTEAFF; DNA: TGTGCCAGCACCCGAGAGGGTTGGCGGACTGAAGCTTTCTTT
D: NA; V: TRBV5-4; J: TRBJ1-1; size: NA; CDR3: CASSLKTGNTEAFF; DNA: TGTGCCAGCAGCTTAAAAACGGGGAACACTGAAGCTTTCTTT
D: NA; V: TRBV7-9; J: TRBJ1-5; size: NA; CDR3: CASSLGLQPQHF; DNA: TGTGCCAGCAGCTTGGGGTTACAGCCCCAGCATTTT
D: NA; V: TRBV12-3/TRBV12-4; J: TRBJ1-4; size: NA; CDR3: CASSFEGEKLFF; DNA: TGTGCCAGCAGTTTCGAGGGTGAAAAACTGTTTTTT
D: NA; V: TRBV5-1; J: TRBJ1-6; size: NA; CDR3: CASSQPNSPLHF; DNA: TGCGCCAGCAGTCAACCCAATTCACCCCTCCACTTT
D: NA; V: TRBV30; J: TRBJ1-2; size: NA; CDR3: CAWWGIYGYTF; DNA: TGTGCCTGGTGGGGTATCTATGGCTACACCTTC
D: NA; V: TRBV7-9; J: TRBJ1-2; size: NA; CDR3: CASSWSGGNYGYTF; DNA: TGTGCCAGCAGCTGGTCCGGAGGGAACTATGGCTACACCTTC
D: NA; V: TRBV9; J: TRBJ2-7; size: NA; CDR3: CASSDNPWARPYEQYF; DNA: TGTGCCAGCAGCGACAACCCCTGGGCCAGGCCCTACGAGCAGTACTTC
D: TRBD2; V: TRBV14; J: TRBJ2-5; size: NA; CDR3: CASSPRRGGAETQYF; DNA: TGTGCCAGCAGCCCAAGGCGGGGGGGCGCAGAGACCCAGTACTTC
D: TRBD1; V: TRBV25-1; J: TRBJ2-1; size: NA; CDR3: CASSDLRTGVSNEQFF; DNA: TGTGCCAGCAGTGATTTACGGACAGGGGTAAGCAATGAGCAGTTCTTC
D: TRBD1; V: TRBV7-4; J: TRBJ2-5; size: NA; CDR3: CASSLVDRVGETQYF; DNA: TGTGCCAGCAGCTTAGTCGACAGGGTAGGTGAGACCCAGTACTTC
D: TRBD2; V: TRBV7-9; J: TRBJ2-1; size: NA; CDR3: CASSPPRSGGLLGDNEQFF; DNA: TGTGCCAGCAGCCCTCCTAGGAGCGGGGGGCTCCTTGGGGATAATGAGCAGTTCTTC
D: NA; V: TRBV11-2; J: TRBJ2-7; size: NA; CDR3: CASSFGTNYEQYF; DNA: TGTGCCAGCAGCTTCGGGACCAACTACGAGCAGTACTTC
D: NA; V: TRBV13; J: TRBJ1-2; size: NA; CDR3: CASSLAGEWGGYTF; DNA: TGTGCCAGCAGCTTAGCCGGGGAGTGGGGTGGCTACACCTTC
D: NA; V: TRBV27; J: TRBJ2-3; size: NA; CDR3: CASSLPSSGLDTQYF; DNA: TGTGCCAGCAGTTTACCTAGTTCAGGGTTGGATACGCAGTATTTT
D: TRBD1; V: TRBV27; J: TRBJ1-5; size: NA; CDR3: CASSLSAGTGGGQPQHF; DNA: TGTGCCAGCAGTTTATCGGCCGGGACAGGGGGTGGTCAGCCCCAGCATTTT
D: TRBD2; V: TRBV7-9; J: TRBJ2-3; size: once; CDR3: CASSLSPGGVSTDTQYF; DNA: TGTGCCAGCAGCCTCAGCCCCGGGGGGGTTAGCACAGATACGCAGTATTTT
D: NA; V: TRBV6-2/TRBV6-3; J: TRBJ1-1; size: once; CDR3: CASSYGRTEAFF; DNA: TGTGCCAGCAGTTATGGTCGGACTGAAGCTTTCTTT
D: NA; V: TRBV19; J: TRBJ1-1; size: NA; CDR3: CASSRLEGNEAFF; DNA: TGTGCCAGTAGTAGACTCGAGGGAAATGAAGCTTTCTTT
D: NA; V: TRBV13; J: TRBJ2-7; size: NA; CDR3: CASSLGQGHEQYF; DNA: TGTGCCAGCAGCTTAGGACAGGGCCACGAGCAGTACTTC
D: NA; V: TRBV19; J: TRBJ1-5; size: NA; CDR3: CASSPNTGVGQPQHF; DNA: TGTGCCAGTAGCCCCAACACGGGGGTTGGTCAGCCCCAGCATTTT
D: NA; V: TRBV13; J: TRBJ2-4; size: NA; CDR3: CASSPQGRVDIQYF; DNA: TGTGCCAGCAGCCCCCAGGGGAGGGTGGACATTCAGTACTTC
D: TRBD1; V: TRBV28; J: TRBJ1-2; size: NA; CDR3: CASSLTGENYGYTF; DNA: TGTGCCAGCAGTTTGACAGGGGAGAACTATGGCTACACCTTC
D: TRBD2; V: TRBV4-1; J: TRBJ2-7; size: NA; CDR3: CASSFGRGGDGSYEQYF; DNA: TGCGCCAGCAGCTTTGGACGCGGGGGGGATGGGTCCTACGAGCAGTACTTC
D: NA; V: TRBV7-2; J: TRBJ1-2; size: NA; CDR3: CASSLAEGVGGYTF; DNA: TGTGCCAGCAGCTTAGCAGAGGGAGTTGGGGGCTACACCTTC
D: NA; V: TRBV4-2; J: TRBJ2-5; size: NA; CDR3: CASSQELIPSETQYF; DNA: TGTGCCAGCAGCCAAGAGCTAATTCCATCTGAGACCCAGTACTTC
D: NA; V: TRBV9; J: TRBJ2-1; size: NA; CDR3: CASSADGGTYNEQFF; DNA: TGTGCCAGCAGCGCGGACGGAGGAACCTACAATGAGCAGTTCTTC
D: NA; V: TRBV27; J: TRBJ1-5; size: NA; CDR3: CASSSADGYDSNQPQHF; DNA: TGTGCCAGCAGTTCAGCGGATGGGTATGATAGCAATCAGCCCCAGCATTTT
D: NA; V: TRBV5-1; J: TRBJ2-7; size: NA; CDR3: CASGWGDREDEQYF; DNA: TGCGCCAGCGGATGGGGAGACAGGGAGGACGAGCAGTACTTC
D: NA; V: TRBV10-3; J: TRBJ1-2; size: once; CDR3: CAITQTGPAGGYTF; DNA: TGTGCCATCACCCAGACAGGACCGGCGGGTGGCTACACCTTC
D: NA; V: TRBV6-5; J: TRBJ2-7; size: NA; CDR3: CASSYSGNYEQYF; DNA: TGTGCCAGCAGTTACTCAGGGAACTACGAGCAGTACTTC
D: NA; V: TRBV7-9; J: TRBJ1-1; size: NA; CDR3: CASSLVGKGEAFF; DNA: TGTGCCAGCAGCTTAGTTGGGAAGGGAGAAGCTTTCTTT
D: TRBD2; V: TRBV7-6; J: TRBJ2-5; size: NA; CDR3: CASSLASAGGPMGETQYF; DNA: TGTGCCAGCAGCTTAGCTTCAGCGGGGGGCCCAATGGGAGAGACCCAGTACTTC
D: TRBD2; V: TRBV3-1/TRBV3-2; J: TRBJ2-3; size: once; CDR3: CASSTSGETDTQYF; DNA: TGTGCCAGCAGTACTAGCGGGGAAACAGATACGCAGTATTTT
D: NA; V: TRBV27; J: TRBJ2-5; size: NA; CDR3: CASSLLAANQETQYF; DNA: TGTGCCAGCAGTTTATTGGCAGCTAACCAAGAGACCCAGTACTTC
D: TRBD1; V: TRBV27; J: TRBJ1-2; size: once; CDR3: CASSLSKSGGGNYGYTF; DNA: TGTGCCAGCAGTTTATCGAAATCAGGGGGCGGTAACTATGGCTACACCTTC
D: NA; V: TRBV3-1/TRBV3-2; J: TRBJ1-1; size: NA; CDR3: CASSQDRGTEAFF; DNA: TGTGCCAGCAGCCAAGACAGGGGAACTGAAGCTTTCTTT
D: NA; V: TRBV24-1; J: TRBJ1-1; size: NA; CDR3: CATKSAGGTEAFF; DNA: TGTGCCACCAAGAGCGCAGGAGGAACTGAAGCTTTCTTT
D: TRBD1; V: TRBV19; J: TRBJ1-4; size: NA; CDR3: CASTIGQGRVRLFF; DNA: TGTGCCAGTACCATAGGACAGGGTCGGGTGCGTCTGTTTTTT
D: NA; V: TRBV19; J: TRBJ1-1; size: few; CDR3: CASSMTPWNTEAFF; DNA: TGTGCCAGTAGTATGACACCCTGGAACACTGAAGCTTTCTTT
D: NA; V: TRBV28; J: TRBJ1-6; size: once; CDR3: CASSPDRPNSPLHF; DNA: TGTGCCAGCAGTCCCGACAGGCCTAATTCACCCCTCCACTTT
D: NA; V: TRBV4-2; J: TRBJ2-1; size: NA; CDR3: CASSPLNDNEQFF; DNA: TGTGCCAGCAGCCCCCTAAATGACAACGAGCAGTTCTTC
D: TRBD2; V: TRBV2; J: TRBJ2-1; size: NA; CDR3: CASSPGGFAYNEQFF; DNA: TGTGCCAGCAGTCCGGGGGGGTTTGCCTACAATGAGCAGTTCTTC
D: NA; V: TRBV6-5; J: TRBJ1-1; size: NA; CDR3: CASSYGVGGAFF; DNA: TGTGCCAGCAGTTACGGGGTTGGAGGAGCTTTCTTT
D: TRBD1; V: TRBV5-6; J: TRBJ1-5; size: NA; CDR3: CASSLTGTGQASQHF; DNA: TGTGCCAGCAGCTTGACTGGGACAGGACAGGCATCCCAGCATTTT